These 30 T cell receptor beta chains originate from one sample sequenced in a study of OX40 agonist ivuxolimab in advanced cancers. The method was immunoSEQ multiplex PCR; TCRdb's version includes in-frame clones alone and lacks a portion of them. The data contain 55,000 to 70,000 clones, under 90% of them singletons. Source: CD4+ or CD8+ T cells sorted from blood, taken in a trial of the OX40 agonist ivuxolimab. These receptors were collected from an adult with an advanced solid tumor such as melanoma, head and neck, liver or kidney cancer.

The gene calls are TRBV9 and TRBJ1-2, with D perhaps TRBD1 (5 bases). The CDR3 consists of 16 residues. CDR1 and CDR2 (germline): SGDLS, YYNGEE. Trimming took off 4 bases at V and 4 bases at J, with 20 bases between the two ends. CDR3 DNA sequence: TGTGCCAGCAGCCTCACATCGGGCGGGGGAGGCTATGGCTACACCTTC. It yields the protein CASSLTSGGGGYGYTF.

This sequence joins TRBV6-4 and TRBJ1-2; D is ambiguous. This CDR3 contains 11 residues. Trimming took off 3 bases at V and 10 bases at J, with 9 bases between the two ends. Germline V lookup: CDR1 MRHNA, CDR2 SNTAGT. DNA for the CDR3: TGTGCCAGCAGTGAGGCAGGAGCCTACACCTTC. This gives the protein CASSEAGAYTF.

CDR3 loop: CAWKKQGLGNTIYF. The CDR3 nucleotides read TGTGCCTGGAAAAAACAGGGCCTTGGAAACACCATATATTTT. This chain joins TRBV30 and TRBJ1-3; D is perhaps TRBD1 (6 bases). Germline V gene data show CDR1 as GTSNPN and CDR2 as SVGIG (reference sequence). Trimming stripped 4 bases from V and 3 bases from J, with 13 bases between. The length of the CDR3 is 14 residues.

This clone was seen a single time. The CDR3 reads CASSLRADTEAFF. DNA of the CDR3: TGTGCCAGCAGTCTTCGAGCCGACACTGAAGCTTTCTTT. The chain has TRBV6-5 and TRBJ1-1; D remains unclear. Trimming took 5 bases from V and 3 from J, leaving 10 bases between them. Germline V gives CDR1 MNHEY, CDR2 SVGAGI. This CDR3 is 13 amino acids long.

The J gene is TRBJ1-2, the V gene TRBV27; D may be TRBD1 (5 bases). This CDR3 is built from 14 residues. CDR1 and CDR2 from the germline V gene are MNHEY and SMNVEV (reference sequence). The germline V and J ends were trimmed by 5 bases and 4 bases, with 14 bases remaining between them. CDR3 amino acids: CASSLSGYGYGYTF. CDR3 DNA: TGTGCCAGCAGTCTTTCAGGGTACGGCTATGGCTACACCTTC.

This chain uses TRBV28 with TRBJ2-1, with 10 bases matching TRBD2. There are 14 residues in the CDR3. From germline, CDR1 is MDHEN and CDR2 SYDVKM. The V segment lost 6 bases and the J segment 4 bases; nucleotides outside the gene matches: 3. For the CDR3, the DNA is TGTGCCAGCAGGGGGACTAGCGAATACAATGAGCAGTTCTTC. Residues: CASRGTSEYNEQFF.

The CDR3: CASSLGAAIHYEQYF. CDR3 nucleotides: TGTGCCAGCAGCTTAGGGGCAGCAATCCACTACGAGCAGTACTTC. The chain joins TRBV7-9 to TRBJ2-5; D gene uncertain. The end of the DNA fits TRBJ2-7 better, so the J call may be wrong. The CDR3 runs 15 residues. Germline V gives CDR1 SEHNR, CDR2 FQNEAQ (reference sequence).

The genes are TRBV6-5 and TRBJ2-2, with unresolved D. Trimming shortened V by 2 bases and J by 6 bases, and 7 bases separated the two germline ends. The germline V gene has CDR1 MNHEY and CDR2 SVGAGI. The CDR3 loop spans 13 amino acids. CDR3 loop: CASSYGNSGELFF. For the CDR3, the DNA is TGTGCCAGCAGTTACGGGAATTCCGGGGAGCTGTTTTTT.

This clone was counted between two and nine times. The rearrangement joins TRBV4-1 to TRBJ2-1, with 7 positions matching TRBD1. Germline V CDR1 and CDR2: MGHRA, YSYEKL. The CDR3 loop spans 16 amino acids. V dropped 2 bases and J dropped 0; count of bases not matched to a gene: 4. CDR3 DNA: TGCGCCAGCAGCCAATCGACAGGGTTCTCCTACAATGAGCAGTTCTTC. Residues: CASSQSTGFSYNEQFF.

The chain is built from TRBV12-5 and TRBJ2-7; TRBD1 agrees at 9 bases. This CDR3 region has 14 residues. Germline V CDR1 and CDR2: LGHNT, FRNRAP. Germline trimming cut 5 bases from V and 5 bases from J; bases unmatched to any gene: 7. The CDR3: CASGMGTGWNEQYF. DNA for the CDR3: TGTGCTAGTGGTATGGGGACAGGGTGGAACGAGCAGTACTTC. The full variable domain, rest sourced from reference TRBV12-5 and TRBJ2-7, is DARVTQTPRHKVTEMGQEVTMRCQPILGHNTVFWYRQTMMQGLELLAYFRNRAPLDDSGMPKDRFSAEMPDATLATLKIQPSEPRDSAVYFCASGMGTGWNEQYFGPGTRLTVT.

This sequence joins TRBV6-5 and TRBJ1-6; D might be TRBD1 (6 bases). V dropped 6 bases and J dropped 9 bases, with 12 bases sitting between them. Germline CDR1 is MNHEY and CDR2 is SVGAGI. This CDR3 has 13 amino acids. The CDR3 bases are TGTGCCAGCAGCCTCAGGGGCGGTTCACCCCTCCACTTT. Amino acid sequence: CASSLRGGSPLHF.

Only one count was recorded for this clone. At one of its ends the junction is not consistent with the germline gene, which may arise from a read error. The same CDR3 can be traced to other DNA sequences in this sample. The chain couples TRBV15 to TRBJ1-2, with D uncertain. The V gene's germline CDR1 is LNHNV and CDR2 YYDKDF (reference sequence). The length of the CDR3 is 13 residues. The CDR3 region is CATSGFPFYGYTF. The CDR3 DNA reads TGCGCCACCAGCGGATTTCCTTTCTATGGCTACACCTTC.

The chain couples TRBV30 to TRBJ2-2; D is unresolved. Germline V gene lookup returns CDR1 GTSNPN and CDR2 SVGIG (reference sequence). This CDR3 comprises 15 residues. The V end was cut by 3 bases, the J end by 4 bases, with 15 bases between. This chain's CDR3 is CAWRAGGLVTGELFF. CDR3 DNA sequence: TGTGCCTGGAGGGCCGGTGGCCTGGTCACCGGGGAGCTGTTTTTT.

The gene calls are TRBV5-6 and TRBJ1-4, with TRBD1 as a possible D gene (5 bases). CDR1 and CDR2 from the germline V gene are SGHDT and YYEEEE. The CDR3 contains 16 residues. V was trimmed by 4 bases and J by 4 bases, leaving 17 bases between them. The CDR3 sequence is CASSPRAPGGNEKLFF. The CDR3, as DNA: TGTGCCAGCAGCCCCCGGGCTCCCGGGGGTAATGAAAAACTGTTTTTT.

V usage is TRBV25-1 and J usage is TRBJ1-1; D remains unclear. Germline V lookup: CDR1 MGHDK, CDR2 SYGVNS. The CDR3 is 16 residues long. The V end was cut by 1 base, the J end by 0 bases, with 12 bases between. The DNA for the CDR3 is TGTGCCAGCAGTGAATCGGGAGCGACTCTGAACACTGAAGCTTTCTTT. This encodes CASSESGATLNTEAFF.

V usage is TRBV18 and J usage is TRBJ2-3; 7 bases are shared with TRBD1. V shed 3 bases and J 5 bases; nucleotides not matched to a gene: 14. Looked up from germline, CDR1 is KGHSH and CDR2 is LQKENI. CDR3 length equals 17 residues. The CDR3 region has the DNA TGTGCCAGCTCACCGAAACAGACAGGGTCCAAAGAAGATACGCAGTATTTT. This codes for CASSPKQTGSKEDTQYF.

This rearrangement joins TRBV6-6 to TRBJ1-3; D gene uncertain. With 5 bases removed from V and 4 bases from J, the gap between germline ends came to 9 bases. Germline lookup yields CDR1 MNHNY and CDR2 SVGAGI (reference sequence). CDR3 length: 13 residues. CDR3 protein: CASSLWPGNTIYF. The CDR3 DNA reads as TGTGCCAGCAGTCTCTGGCCGGGAAACACCATATATTTT.

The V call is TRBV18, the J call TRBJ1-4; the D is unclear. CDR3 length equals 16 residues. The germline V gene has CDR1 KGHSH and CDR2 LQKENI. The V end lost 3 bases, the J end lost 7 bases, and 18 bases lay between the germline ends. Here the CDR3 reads CASSPSRPASGEKLFF. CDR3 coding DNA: TGTGCCAGCTCACCTTCTCGTCCCGCATCGGGTGAAAAACTGTTTTTT.

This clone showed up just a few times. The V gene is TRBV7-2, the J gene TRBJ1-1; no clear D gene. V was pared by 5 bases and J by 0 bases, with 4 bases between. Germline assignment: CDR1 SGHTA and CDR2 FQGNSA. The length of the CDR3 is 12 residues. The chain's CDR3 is CASSRVNTEAFF. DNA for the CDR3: TGTGCCAGCAGCCGGGTGAACACTGAAGCTTTCTTT.

The DNA for the CDR3 is TGTGCCAGCAGCGACCAACTACAGGGTAAAGGTGGAAACACCATATATTTT. Protein sequence: CASSDQLQGKGGNTIYF. The rearrangement joins TRBV13 to TRBJ1-3; the D gene is possibly TRBD1 (6 bases). The length of the CDR3 is 17 residues. V lost 5 bases and J lost 3, with 20 bases in between. The germline V gene encodes CDR1 PRHDT and CDR2 FYEKMQ (reference sequence).

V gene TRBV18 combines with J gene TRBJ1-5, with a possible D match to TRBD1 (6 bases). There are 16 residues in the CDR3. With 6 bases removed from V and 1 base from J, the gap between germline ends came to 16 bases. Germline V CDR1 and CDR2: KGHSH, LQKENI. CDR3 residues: CASSPGGTRSNQPQHF. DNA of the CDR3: TGTGCCAGCTCGCCCGGGGGGACACGGAGCAATCAGCCCCAGCATTTT.

CDR3 amino acids: CAWSVLRGYTF. The CDR3 DNA is TGTGCCTGGAGTGTACTTAGAGGCTACACCTTC. This sequence joins TRBV30 and TRBJ1-2, with no clear D. The V end lost 0 bases, the J end lost 8 bases, and 7 bases lay between the germline ends. Per germline, CDR1 GTSNPN and CDR2 SVGIG (reference sequence). The CDR3 is 11 amino acids.

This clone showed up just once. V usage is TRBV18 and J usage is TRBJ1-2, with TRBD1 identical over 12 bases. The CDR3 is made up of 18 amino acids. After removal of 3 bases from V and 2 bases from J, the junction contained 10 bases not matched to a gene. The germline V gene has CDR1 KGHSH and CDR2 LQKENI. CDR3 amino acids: CASSPVGTGGAGNYGYTF. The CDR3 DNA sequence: TGTGCCAGCTCACCCGTAGGGACAGGGGGCGCCGGGAACTATGGCTACACCTTC.

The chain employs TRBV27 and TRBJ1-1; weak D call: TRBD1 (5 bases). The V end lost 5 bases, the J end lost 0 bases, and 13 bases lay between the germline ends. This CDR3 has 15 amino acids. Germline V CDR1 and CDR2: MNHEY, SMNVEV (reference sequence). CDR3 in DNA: TGTGCCAGCAGTCTCTCTCCAGGGCTGAACACTGAAGCTTTCTTT. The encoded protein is CASSLSPGLNTEAFF.

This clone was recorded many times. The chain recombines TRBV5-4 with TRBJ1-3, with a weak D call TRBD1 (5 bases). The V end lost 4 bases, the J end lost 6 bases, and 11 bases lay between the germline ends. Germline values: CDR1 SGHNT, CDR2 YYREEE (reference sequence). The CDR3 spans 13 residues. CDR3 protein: CASSLSGLNTIYF. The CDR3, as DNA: TGTGCCAGCAGCCTCTCAGGGTTAAACACCATATATTTT.

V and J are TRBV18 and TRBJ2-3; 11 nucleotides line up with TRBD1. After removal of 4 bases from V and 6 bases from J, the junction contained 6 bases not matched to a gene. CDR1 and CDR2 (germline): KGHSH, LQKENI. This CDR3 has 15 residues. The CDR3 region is CASSQGQGAVDTQYF. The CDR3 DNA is TGTGCCAGCTCACAAGGACAGGGGGCGGTGGATACGCAGTATTTT. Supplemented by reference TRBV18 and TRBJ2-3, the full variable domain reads NAGVMQNPRHLVRRRGQEARLRCSPMKGHSHVYWYRQLPEEGLKFMVYLQKENIIDESGMPKERFSAEFPKEGPSILRIQQVVRGDSAAYFCASSQGQGAVDTQYFGPGTRLTVL.

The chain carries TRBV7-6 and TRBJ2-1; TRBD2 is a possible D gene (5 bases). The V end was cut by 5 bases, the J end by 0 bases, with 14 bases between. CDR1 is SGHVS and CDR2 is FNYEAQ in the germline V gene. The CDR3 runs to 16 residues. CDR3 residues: CASSPSPGYSYNEQFF. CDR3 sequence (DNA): TGTGCCAGCAGCCCCAGCCCGGGGTACTCCTACAATGAGCAGTTCTTC.

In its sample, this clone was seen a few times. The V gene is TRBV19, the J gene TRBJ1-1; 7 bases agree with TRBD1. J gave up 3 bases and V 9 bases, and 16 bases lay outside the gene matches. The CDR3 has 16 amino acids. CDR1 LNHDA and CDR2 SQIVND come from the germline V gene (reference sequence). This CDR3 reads CASRQGGRYVDTEAFF. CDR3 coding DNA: TGTGCCAGCCGACAGGGTGGCCGCTATGTGGACACTGAAGCTTTCTTT.

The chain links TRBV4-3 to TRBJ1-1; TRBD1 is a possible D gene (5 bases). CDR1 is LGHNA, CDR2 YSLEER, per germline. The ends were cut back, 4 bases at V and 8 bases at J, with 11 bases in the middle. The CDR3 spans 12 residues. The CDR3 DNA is TGCGCCAGCAGCCGGGGTGGGGGAGAAGCTTTCTTT. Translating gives CASSRGGGEAFF.

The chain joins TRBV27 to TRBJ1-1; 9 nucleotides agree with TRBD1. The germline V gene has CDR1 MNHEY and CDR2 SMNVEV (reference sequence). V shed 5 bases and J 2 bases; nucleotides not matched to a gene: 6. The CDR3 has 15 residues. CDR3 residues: CASSLQTGGNTEAFF. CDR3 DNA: TGTGCCAGCAGTCTTCAGACAGGGGGTAACACTGAAGCTTTCTTT.